Sequencing of this TCR beta chain was carried out in a study of blood T cell repertoires in COVID-19. The sample holds a few counts of this clone. CDR1 and CDR2 from the germline V gene are LNHDA and SQIVND (reference sequence). CDR3 size: 15 residues. V shed 4 bases and J 4 bases; nucleotides not matched to a gene: 5. Data came from immunoSEQ multiplex PCR; TCRdb stores just in-frame clones and leaves some out. The table includes over 120,000 clones, 78% detected once. V is TRBV19 and J is TRBJ1-4; TRBD1 matches 8 bases. This receptor was obtained from a woman in her 50s who had recovered from COVID-19. The sample was PBMCs or T cells enriched from blood (not recorded which). In DNA, the CDR3 is TGTGCCAGTAGTACTGCCGGGACAGGTAATGAAAAACTGTTTTTT. It codes for CASSTAGTGNEKLFF.